These 16 T cell receptor beta chains came from one sample sequenced in a study of CD8+CD57+ T cells in acquired aplastic anemia (dated by TCRdb to 2016 to 2019). Sequencer: Illumina HiSeq 2000. Genomic DNA was used as template for profiling of TCR beta VDJ combinations and CDR3 sequences. TCRdb redid the processing of the public reads, applying fastp at Q25 and MiXCR, and retained in-frame beta chains. Rows with a matching CDR3 protein are joined into one entry that keeps the most common DNA and genes. This sample comprises some 120,000 distinct CDR3 sequences, 48% of them detected only once. The ten largest clones add up to 2% to 3% of the sample. The material sequenced was sorted CD4+, CD8+, or CD8+CD57+ T cells (not recorded which) from PBMCs. The receptor source for this set is a human donor in good health, serving as a control.

The V gene is TRBV10-3, the J gene TRBJ1-1, with a possible D match to TRBD1 (5 bases). Trimming left V 0 bases short and J 5 bases short, with 13 bases between. This CDR3 has 15 residues. Germline assignment: CDR1 ENHRY and CDR2 SYGVKD. The CDR3 nucleotides read TGTGCCATCAGTGAGTCCCGCCAGGGAGGGACTGAAGCTTTCTTT. Protein: CAISESRQGGTEAFF.

Many counts were recorded for this clonotype. The chain links TRBV4-2 to TRBJ1-3; 9 bases fit TRBD1. V gave up 4 bases and J gave up 8 bases; unmatched junction bases: 15. The CDR3 is 17 residues long. Germline V gene data show CDR1 as LGHNA and CDR2 as YNFKEQ. The DNA of the CDR3 is TGTGCCAGCAGCCTCCGGGGAGACAGGGGGATTAGGGACACCATATATTTT. This sequence encodes CASSLRGDRGIRDTIYF.

Of note for this clonotype: With a much larger clone just one base away, this may be a read error. The rearrangement uses TRBV10-3 and TRBJ2-2; D gene uncertain. The CDR3 runs to 15 residues. From germline, CDR1 is ENHRY and CDR2 SYGVKD. V gave up 11 bases and J gave up 1 base, with 17 bases separating them. The CDR3 DNA reads TGTGCCTGCAACCTCTTAAGCTTGAACACCGGGGAGCTGTTTTTT. Translating it yields CACNLLSLNTGELFF.

As concerns this clonotype: A read error may produce the germline difference seen at one junction end. V usage is TRBV2 and J usage is TRBJ1-1, with D unclear. The germline V gene encodes CDR1 SNHLY and CDR2 FYNNEI. The CDR3 runs to 14 residues. The CDR3 protein is CASRKDIMNTEASF. The CDR3, as DNA: TGTGCCAGTAGAAAAGACATAATGAACACTGAAGCTTCCTTT.

This clonotype was found a few times. The J gene is TRBJ2-7, the V gene TRBV7-8; TRBD1 matches 11 bases. This CDR3 is built from 15 residues. Germline CDR1 SGHVS, CDR2 FQNEAQ. Trimming removed 4 bases from V and 4 bases from J; junction bases left unmatched: 6. Written as DNA, the CDR3 is TGTGCCAGCAGCTCCCCGGACAGGGGGCGGTACGAGCAGTACTTC. Encoded protein: CASSSPDRGRYEQYF.

This clonotype was seen many times. This chain uses TRBV6-1 with TRBJ1-2; the match to TRBD1 covers 10 bases. The CDR3 covers 15 residues. V lost 6 bases to trimming and J lost 6 bases; unmatched junction nucleotides: 10. Germline V gene data show CDR1 as MNHNS and CDR2 as SASEGT. The CDR3 here is CASRPGQGGYNGYTF. The CDR3 DNA is TGTGCCAGCAGACCCGGACAGGGGGGCTATAATGGCTACACCTTC.

The genes are TRBV2 and TRBJ2-1; TRBD2 aligns across 13 bases. The V gene's germline CDR1 is SNHLY and CDR2 FYNNEI. The CDR3 consists of 16 residues. The ends lost 3 bases at V and 4 bases at J; junction bases unmatched: 3. DNA of the CDR3: TGTGCCAGCAGTGAGCCGACTAGCGGGGGGTACAATGAGCAGTTCTTC. Protein: CASSEPTSGGYNEQFF.

This clonotype was seen ten or more times. The chain recombines TRBV20-1 with TRBJ2-3; a weak D match, TRBD1 (6 bases). This CDR3 contains 15 residues. CDR1 DFQATT and CDR2 SNEGSKA come from the germline V gene (reference sequence). Trimming stripped 3 bases from V and 2 bases from J, with 15 bases between. Written as DNA, the CDR3 is TGCAGTGCTAGCCCGGACAGAGAACACACAGATACGCAGTATTTT. Its protein is CSASPDREHTDTQYF.

The chain couples TRBV11-2 to TRBJ2-3; possibly TRBD2 for D (7 bases). V lost 5 bases to trimming and J lost 4 bases, with 22 bases between them. The CDR3 spans 17 residues. Germline lookup yields CDR1 SGHAT and CDR2 FQNNGV. CDR3: CASSPRGGGRSADTQYF. CDR3 nucleotide sequence: TGTGCCAGCAGCCCTAGAGGGGGGGGGCGTAGCGCAGATACGCAGTATTTT.

This clonotype was detected only a few times. This chain connects TRBV6-5 to TRBJ1-4; no reliable D call. The V gene's germline CDR1 is MNHEY and CDR2 SVGAGI. Trimming removed 2 bases at V and 1 base at J, with 11 bases between. This CDR3 is 16 amino acids long. This chain's CDR3 is CASSYGGPRTNEKLFF. The CDR3 DNA reads as TGTGCCAGCAGTTACGGAGGTCCACGAACTAATGAAAAACTGTTTTTT.

This clonotype was detected many times. This chain joins TRBV9 and TRBJ2-7; 8 bases are shared with TRBD1. The V gene's germline CDR1 is SGDLS and CDR2 YYNGEE. With 2 bases clipped from V and 3 bases from J, the junction kept 7 bases outside the gene matches. This CDR3 is 15 amino acids long. The CDR3 loop reads CASSVSGTGFYEQYF. In nucleotides, the CDR3 is TGTGCCAGCAGCGTTTCCGGGACAGGATTCTACGAGCAGTACTTC.

The genes are TRBV15 and TRBJ2-2; 10 nucleotides agree with TRBD1. CDR3 length equals 15 residues. From germline, CDR1 is LNHNV and CDR2 YYDKDF (reference sequence). V lost 4 bases and J lost 7; bases outside the gene matches: 6. The CDR3 nucleotides read TGTGCCACCAGCAAGACAGGGGGCCCAGTCGGGGAGCTGTTTTTT. Its protein is CATSKTGGPVGELFF.

The V call is TRBV7-9, the J call TRBJ2-5; D is unresolved. CDR3 size: 14 residues. Germline lookup yields CDR1 SEHNR and CDR2 FQNEAQ (reference sequence). The V end was cut by 2 bases, the J end by 1 base, with 8 bases between. The CDR3 reads CASSLIKGQETQYF. As DNA, the CDR3 is TGTGCCAGCAGCTTAATCAAGGGCCAAGAGACCCAGTACTTC.

There are many counts of this clonotype. The J gene is TRBJ1-6, the V gene TRBV6-1; D is uncertain. V shed 10 bases and J shed 7 bases, with 14 bases lying between them. The CDR3 loop spans 13 amino acids. Germline loops: CDR1 MNHNS, CDR2 SASEGT. The CDR3 nucleotides are TGTGCCACTTCCCGGGTTCCAAATTCACCCCTCCACTTT. It encodes CATSRVPNSPLHF.

This sequence joins TRBV7-2 and TRBJ1-6; perhaps TRBD1 as D (5 bases). Germline V gene lookup returns CDR1 SGHTA and CDR2 FQGNSA. Trimming removed 5 bases at V and 12 bases at J, with 26 bases between. This CDR3 comprises 17 residues. The CDR3 region has the DNA TGTGCCAGCAGCATTAGCGGGGGAGCCTCCGTGAACGGACCCCTCCACTTT. Translated: CASSISGGASVNGPLHF.

This clonotype appeared many times. The rearrangement uses TRBV9 and TRBJ1-3; the D gene is possibly TRBD1 (6 bases). Trimming cost V 3 bases and J 3 bases, with 13 bases left between them. Germline loops: CDR1 SGDLS, CDR2 YYNGEE. CDR3 length: 15 amino acids. CDR3 DNA: TGTGCCAGCAGCGCCTTGGGGGCAAGTGGAAACACCATATATTTT. Translating it yields CASSALGASGNTIYF.